This T cell receptor beta chain was identified in a study of blood T cell repertoires in COVID-19. Background on the study: Sample material is recorded as cDNA or gDNA derived from T cells, B-cell-depleted T cells, or PBMCs.

Assay used: immunoSEQ multiplex PCR; TCRdb lists only in-frame clones, some missing. Of roughly 120,000 clones detected, around 83% appear once; the ten largest clones hold 7.9%. CDR1 is SGHTA, CDR2 FQGTGA, per germline. This CDR3 comprises 16 residues. V shed 5 bases and J 0 bases; nucleotides not matched to a gene: 5. The receptor was isolated from an elderly woman with active or convalescent COVID-19. Input material: peripheral blood. The chain carries TRBV7-3 and TRBJ2-2, with 8 bases that match TRBD2. The CDR3 DNA is TGTGCCAGCAGCCCGAAGGGACTAGCGAACACCGGGGAGCTGTTTTTT. Its translation is CASSPKGLANTGELFF.